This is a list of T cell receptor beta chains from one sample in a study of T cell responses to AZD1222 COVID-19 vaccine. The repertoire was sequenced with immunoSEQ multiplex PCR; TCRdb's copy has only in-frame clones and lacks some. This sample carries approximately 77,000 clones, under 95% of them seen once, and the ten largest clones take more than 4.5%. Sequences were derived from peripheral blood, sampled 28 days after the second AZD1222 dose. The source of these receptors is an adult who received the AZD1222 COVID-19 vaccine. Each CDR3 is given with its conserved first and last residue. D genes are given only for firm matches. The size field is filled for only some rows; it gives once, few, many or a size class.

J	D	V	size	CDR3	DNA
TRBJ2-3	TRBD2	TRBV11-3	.	CASSLQGLAGGGTGTDTQYF	TGTGCCAGCAGCCTTCAGGGCCTAGCGGGAGGGGGGACGGGCACAGATACGCAGTATTTT
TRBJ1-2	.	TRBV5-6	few	CASSWTSTRGYGYTF	TGTGCCAGCAGCTGGACCTCGACCAGGGGCTATGGCTACACCTTC
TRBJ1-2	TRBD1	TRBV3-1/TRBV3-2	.	CASSPRDRRGYTF	TGTGCCAGCAGCCCCCGGGACAGAAGAGGCTACACCTTC
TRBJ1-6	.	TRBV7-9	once	CASSSLNSPLHF	TGTGCCAGCAGCTCCTTGAATTCACCCCTCCACTTT
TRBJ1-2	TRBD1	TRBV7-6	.	CASSSSQGLDGYTF	TGTGCCAGCAGCTCCTCACAGGGGTTGGATGGCTACACCTTC
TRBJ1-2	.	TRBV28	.	CASSFSGTGYTF	TGTGCCAGCAGTTTCAGTGGGACCGGCTACACCTTC
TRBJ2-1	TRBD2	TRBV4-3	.	CASSQDPGRADEQFF	TGCGCCAGCAGCCAAGATCCCGGGAGGGCAGATGAGCAGTTCTTC
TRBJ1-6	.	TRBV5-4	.	CASSQSGSSSYNSPLHF	TGTGCCAGCAGCCAATCCGGGAGTAGCTCCTATAATTCACCCCTCCACTTT
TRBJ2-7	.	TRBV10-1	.	CASSGTGVGEQYF	TGCGCCAGCAGTGGAACGGGAGTTGGCGAGCAGTACTTC
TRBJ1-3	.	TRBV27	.	CASSFGGSGNTIYF	TGTGCCAGCAGTTTTGGGGGCTCTGGAAACACCATATATTTT
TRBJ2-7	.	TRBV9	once	CASSPTPFYEQYF	TGTGCCAGCAGCCCTACGCCCTTTTACGAGCAGTACTTC
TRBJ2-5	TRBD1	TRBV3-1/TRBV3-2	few	CASSYGQGGQETQYF	TGTGCCAGCAGCTACGGACAGGGTGGCCAAGAGACCCAGTACTTC
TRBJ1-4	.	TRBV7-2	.	CASSPDRNEKLFF	TGTGCCAGCAGCCCCGACCGGAATGAAAAACTGTTTTTT
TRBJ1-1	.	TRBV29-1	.	CSVERRLANTEAFF	TGCAGCGTTGAACGGAGACTGGCGAACACTGAAGCTTTCTTT
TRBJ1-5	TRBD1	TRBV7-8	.	CASSPRQGASNQPQHF	TGTGCCAGCAGCCCCCGACAGGGGGCTAGCAATCAGCCCCAGCATTTT
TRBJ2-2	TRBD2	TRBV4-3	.	CASSLELLAGYTGELFF	TGCGCCAGCAGCCTCGAATTACTAGCGGGGTACACCGGGGAGCTGTTTTTT
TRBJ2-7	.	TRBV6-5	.	CAASRNQAYEQYF	TGTGCCGCCAGCAGAAACCAGGCCTACGAGCAGTACTTC
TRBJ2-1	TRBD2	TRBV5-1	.	CASSFTQREKNEQFF	TGCGCCAGCAGCTTTACCCAGCGGGAGAAGAATGAGCAGTTCTTC
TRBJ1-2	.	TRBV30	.	CAWSRIVGGVYGYTF	TGTGCCTGGAGTCGAATAGTGGGGGGGGTCTATGGCTACACCTTC
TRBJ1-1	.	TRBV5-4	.	CASSNNRVATEAFF	TGTGCCAGCAGCAACAACAGGGTAGCCACTGAAGCTTTCTTT
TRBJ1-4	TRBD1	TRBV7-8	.	CASSSDRGREKLFF	TGTGCCAGCAGCTCCGACAGGGGGAGGGAAAAACTGTTTTTT
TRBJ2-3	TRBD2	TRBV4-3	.	CASSQEVTGRGGTDTQYF	TGCGCCAGCAGCCAAGAAGTGACCGGGAGGGGAGGGACAGATACGCAGTATTTT
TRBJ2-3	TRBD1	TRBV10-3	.	CAISEGILQGTDDTQYF	TGTGCCATCAGTGAGGGAATATTACAGGGGACAGATGATACGCAGTATTTT
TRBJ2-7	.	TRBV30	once	CAWRRGLNEQYF	TGTGCCTGGAGGAGGGGGTTGAACGAGCAGTACTTC
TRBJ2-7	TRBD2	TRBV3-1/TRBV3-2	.	CASSQDTGLTYEQYF	TGTGCCAGCAGCCAAGATACGGGACTAACCTACGAGCAGTACTTC
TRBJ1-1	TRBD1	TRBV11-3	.	CASSKRTGMNTEAFF	TGTGCCAGCAGCAAACGGACAGGAATGAACACTGAAGCTTTCTTT
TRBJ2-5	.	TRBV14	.	CASSQWRSETQYF	TGTGCCAGCAGCCAATGGAGGAGCGAGACCCAGTACTTC
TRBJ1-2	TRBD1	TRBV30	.	CGGTGGWYGYTF	TGTGGGGGGACAGGGGGCTGGTATGGCTACACCTTC
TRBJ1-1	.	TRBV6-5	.	CASRRRRKTEAFF	TGTGCCAGCAGGAGACGACGTAAGACTGAAGCTTTCTTT
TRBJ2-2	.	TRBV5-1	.	CASSPVPGELFF	TGCGCCAGCAGCCCGGTCCCCGGGGAGCTGTTTTTT
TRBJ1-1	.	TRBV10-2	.	CASSEARVPNAFF	TGCGCCAGCAGTGAGGCCAGGGTCCCTAATGCTTTCTTT
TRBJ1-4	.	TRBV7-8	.	CASSPSATNEKLFF	TGTGCCAGCAGCCCAAGTGCAACTAATGAAAAACTGTTTTTT
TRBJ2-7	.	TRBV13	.	CASSPRGSGVYEQYF	TGTGCCAGCAGCCCCCGGGGTAGCGGAGTCTACGAGCAGTACTTC
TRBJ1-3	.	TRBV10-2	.	CASSPRAGSGNTIYF	TGCGCCAGCAGTCCCCGCGCGGGCTCTGGAAACACCATATATTTT
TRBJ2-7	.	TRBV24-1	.	CATSESYEQYF	TGTGCCACCAGTGAATCCTACGAGCAGTACTTC
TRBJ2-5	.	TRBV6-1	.	CASSEANSGGSETQYF	TGTGCCAGCAGTGAAGCGAACTCAGGCGGGTCAGAGACCCAGTACTTC
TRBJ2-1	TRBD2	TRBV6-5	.	CASNQGLAGDEQFF	TGTGCCAGCAACCAGGGACTAGCGGGAGATGAGCAGTTCTTC
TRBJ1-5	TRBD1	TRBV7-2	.	CASSPNGQVSNQPQHF	TGTGCCAGCAGCCCTAACGGACAGGTTAGCAATCAGCCCCAGCATTTT
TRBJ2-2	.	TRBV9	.	CASNSKNTGELFF	TGTGCCAGCAACAGCAAGAACACCGGGGAGCTGTTTTTT
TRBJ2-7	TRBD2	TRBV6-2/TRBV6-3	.	CASSYSSSRTSGRKDQQYF	TGTGCCAGCAGTTACTCGTCCTCTAGGACTAGCGGGAGGAAAGATCAGCAGTACTTC
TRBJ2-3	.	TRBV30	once	CAWGRISSMTDTQYF	TGTGCCTGGGGGAGGATCTCGTCGATGACAGATACGCAGTATTTT
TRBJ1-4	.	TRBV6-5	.	CASSRAQEKLFF	TGTGCCAGCAGCCGGGCGCAAGAAAAACTGTTTTTT
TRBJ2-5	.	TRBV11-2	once	CASSWGLKAGETQYF	TGTGCCAGCAGCTGGGGTCTGAAGGCGGGGGAGACCCAGTACTTC
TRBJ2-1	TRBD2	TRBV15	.	CATSRAWTSGNNEQFF	TGTGCCACCAGCAGAGCTTGGACTAGCGGCAACAATGAGCAGTTCTTC
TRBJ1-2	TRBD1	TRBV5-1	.	CASGSKTGTGGIRDGYTF	TGCGCCAGCGGCTCTAAGACCGGGACAGGGGGCATCAGGGATGGCTACACCTTC
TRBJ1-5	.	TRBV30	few	CAWSVGTAQHF	TGTGCCTGGAGTGTGGGCACGGCCCAGCATTTT
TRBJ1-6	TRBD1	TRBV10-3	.	CAISYGTDNSPLHF	TGTGCCATCAGCTACGGGACAGATAATTCACCCCTCCACTTT
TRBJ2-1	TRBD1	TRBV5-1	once	CASSWDRVPYNEQFF	TGCGCCAGCAGCTGGGACAGGGTTCCCTACAATGAGCAGTTCTTC
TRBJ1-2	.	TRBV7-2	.	CASSFWFTGNYGYTF	TGTGCCAGCAGCTTTTGGTTTACAGGGAACTATGGCTACACCTTC
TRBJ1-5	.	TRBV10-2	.	CASSEGARQPQHF	TGCGCCAGCAGTGAGGGGGCACGGCAGCCCCAGCATTTT
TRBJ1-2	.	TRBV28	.	CATWTGANYGYTF	TGTGCCACATGGACTGGAGCTAACTATGGCTACACCTTC
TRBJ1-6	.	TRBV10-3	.	CAITGSPKEPLHF	TGTGCCATCACCGGCAGCCCTAAGGAGCCCCTCCACTTT
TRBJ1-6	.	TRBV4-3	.	CASSQGRRSYNSPLHF	TGCGCCAGCAGCCAAGGTCGAAGGAGTTATAATTCACCCCTCCACTTT
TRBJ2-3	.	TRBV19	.	CASSKMPDLTDTQYF	TGTGCCAGTTCTAAGATGCCGGACCTTACAGATACGCAGTATTTT
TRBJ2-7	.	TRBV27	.	CASRKTGIAWEQYF	TGTGCCAGCAGAAAAACAGGGATTGCCTGGGAGCAGTACTTC